This T cell receptor (beta chain) was documented in a study of technical replicates of blood from a few donors. Generated by immunoSEQ multiplex PCR, the TCRdb table keeps only in-frame clones and is missing some. The data contain 75,000 to 95,000 clones, about 90% of them singletons. Trimming cost V 0 bases and J 8 bases; bases outside gene matches: 6. This CDR3 has 14 residues. The germline gives CDR1 MNHEY, CDR2 SVGAGI. The source is a human donor in good health. Sequencing input: T cells isolated from PBMCs. The gene calls are TRBV6-5 and TRBJ1-2, with 7 bases fitting TRBD1. For the CDR3, the DNA is TGTGCCAGCAGTTACTCCGTAGGGGGCCTGGGCTACACCTTC. Amino acid sequence: CASSYSVGGLGYTF.